The source of this T cell receptor beta chain is a study of T cells in Graves' hyperthyroidism and ophthalmopathy. Turning to the study itself: Initial diagnosis, before any treatment, was when peripheral blood was collected. General observations from the study: Ophthalmopathy and stable hyperthyroidism were separated by a 13 V-J model.

Amplification of TCR beta CDR3 regions used RNA as the template. Researchers ran a first-round RT-PCR on the TCR CDR3 using the HTBI primer set. TCRdb analysed the multiplex PCR reads with MiXCR anew, one entry per CDR3 protein. Among over 500,000 distinct CDR3 sequences, about 16% were seen once, and the ten largest hold approximately 30%. This clonotype was counted ten times or more. Its antigen is as yet unknown. Active moderate-to-severe ophthalmopathy, Clinical Activity Score at least 3, NOSPECS at least 4, under 3 months' duration. The PBMCs were taken from 10 ml of fresh peripheral blood. Losses at the gene ends were 0 bases for V and 0 bases for J; bases not matched to a gene: 9. Germline CDR1 is SGHRS and CDR2 is YFSETQ. This CDR3 is 18 amino acids long.

The V and J genes are TRBV5-1 and TRBJ2-4; TRBD2 agrees at 7 bases. This TCR came from a woman aged 25 to 39 with Graves' ophthalmopathy. The sequenced sample consisted of blood. The CDR3 bases are TGCGCCAGCAGCTTGGCCCCTAGCGGAAACCTAGCCAAAAACATTCAGTACTTC. Residues: CASSLAPSGNLAKNIQYF. Variable domain in full (rest from reference TRBV5-1 and TRBJ2-4): KAGVTQTPRYLIKTRGQQVTLSCSPISGHRSVSWYQQTPGQGLQFLFEYFSETQRNKGNFPGRFSGRQFSNSRSEMNVSTLELGDSALYLCASSLAPSGNLAKNIQYFGAGTRLSVL.